This is a list of T cell receptor beta chains from one sample in a study of blood T cell repertoires in COVID-19. Sequencing used immunoSEQ multiplex PCR; TCRdb keeps in-frame clones, though not all of them. This sample has 45,000 to 65,000 clones, with around 86% found just once. The sequenced material came from peripheral blood. The receptors were sampled from a man aged 45-65 years with active COVID-19. Both conserved end residues are part of each CDR3. A D gene is named only where the DNA matches it firmly. Clone size, where shown, is once, few, many, or a class for clones that have expanded.

J	D	V	size	DNA	CDR3
TRBJ2-1	TRBD2	TRBV4-1	NA	TGCGCCAGCAGCCAATATTCCGCTAGCGGCGATGAGCAGTTCTTC	CASSQYSASGDEQFF
TRBJ1-2	NA	TRBV3-1/TRBV3-2	NA	TGTGCCAGCAGCCAGGATGAACAGGCCCCCCATGGCTACACCTTC	CASSQDEQAPHGYTF
TRBJ1-5	TRBD1	TRBV6-5	NA	TGTGCCAGCATTATGACAGGGGGCAATCAGCCCCAGCATTTT	CASIMTGGNQPQHF
TRBJ1-3	NA	TRBV7-3	NA	TGTGCCAGCAGCCCAACGGGGACAGGAAACACCATATATTTT	CASSPTGTGNTIYF
TRBJ2-2	NA	TRBV2	NA	TGTGCCAGCTCGTCCGGGACTTTAGCCGGGGAGCTGTTTTTT	CASSSGTLAGELFF
TRBJ1-1	NA	TRBV5-1	NA	TGCGCCAGCAGCTCCCCGTCAGCGGGCGGGGGATACACTGAAGCTTTCTTT	CASSSPSAGGGYTEAFF
TRBJ2-7	TRBD2	TRBV27	NA	TGTGCCAGCAGGACTTTTCTAGCGGGAGGGGGTCCCTACGAGCAGTACTTC	CASRTFLAGGGPYEQYF
TRBJ2-3	NA	TRBV18	NA	TGTGCCAGCTCCCCTGAGGGGGTTAGGAATACGCAGTATTTT	CASSPEGVRNTQYF
TRBJ2-5	NA	TRBV5-6	NA	TGTGCCAGCAGCCCTTTCGTGGGGGCAGGGCAAGAGACCCAGTACTTC	CASSPFVGAGQETQYF
TRBJ1-1	TRBD1	TRBV2	NA	TGTGCCAGCAGTGAAGGTCAGGACAGGATCATGAACACTGAAGCTTTCTTT	CASSEGQDRIMNTEAFF
TRBJ2-3	TRBD2	TRBV5-6	NA	TGTGCCAGCAGCTTGTCAAAGCGGGGGGGATATACGCAGTATTTT	CASSLSKRGGYTQYF
TRBJ1-5	NA	TRBV3-1/TRBV3-2	once	TGTGCCAGCAGCCAAGGGTCGTCAGGGATTATTCAGCCCCAGCATTTT	CASSQGSSGIIQPQHF
TRBJ1-2	NA	TRBV14	NA	TGTGCCAGCAGCCAAGTACTTCTCTATGGCTACACCTTC	CASSQVLLYGYTF
TRBJ1-6	TRBD1	TRBV13	NA	TGTGCCAGCGCCGACCCCGGACAGGGAGGGTCGCCCCTCCACTTT	CASADPGQGGSPLHF
TRBJ2-1	NA	TRBV5-4	NA	TGTGCCAGCAGCGTCGACAGGAATGAGCAGTTCTTC	CASSVDRNEQFF
TRBJ2-1	TRBD2	TRBV5-5	NA	TGTGCCAGCAGGCCCAGCGGGACTAGCGGGGGGGCCTTTGAGCAGTTCTTC	CASRPSGTSGGAFEQFF
TRBJ2-1	NA	TRBV5-1	NA	TGCGCCAGCAGTATGGTGGGCGATGAGCAGTTCTTC	CASSMVGDEQFF
TRBJ2-2	NA	TRBV30	NA	TGTGCCTGGAGTCCACGGCCAGGTCGCACCGGGGAGCTGTTTTTT	CAWSPRPGRTGELFF
TRBJ2-1	TRBD2	TRBV6-5	NA	TGTGCCAGCAGGAAAGGGACTAGCTCCTACAATGAGCAGTTCTTC	CASRKGTSSYNEQFF
TRBJ2-7	TRBD1	TRBV5-1	NA	TGCGCCAGCAGCCTTCTGGGCGGGACAGGGGGCCACGAGCAGTACTTC	CASSLLGGTGGHEQYF
TRBJ2-1	TRBD2	TRBV11-2	NA	TGTGCCAGCAGTCCACGTAGCGGGGGGCTACACAATGAGCAGTTCTTC	CASSPRSGGLHNEQFF
TRBJ1-6	NA	TRBV6-5	NA	TGTGCCAGCAGTTACGGCACCCGGGGTCTTAATTCACCCCTCCACTTT	CASSYGTRGLNSPLHF
TRBJ1-6	NA	TRBV30	NA	TGTGCCTGGAGTGAAATACAGGGATATAATTCACCCCTCCACTTT	CAWSEIQGYNSPLHF
TRBJ2-7	NA	TRBV11-2	NA	TGTGCCAGCAGCTTGGTAGAAGTCCCGGACTTGACTTCCTACGAGCAGTACTTC	CASSLVEVPDLTSYEQYF
TRBJ2-6	NA	TRBV29-1	once	TGCAGCGTTGTCCGGGACACCTCTGGGGCCAACGTCCTGACTTTC	CSVVRDTSGANVLTF
TRBJ2-7	TRBD1	TRBV5-6	NA	TGTGCCAGCAGCTTGCTTGGGTTGCAGGGGGCGTCGGACAATTACGAGCAGTACTTC	CASSLLGLQGASDNYEQYF
TRBJ1-2	TRBD1	TRBV5-6	once	TGTGCCAGCAGCTGGGAAGGACAGGGATACTATGGCTACACCTTC	CASSWEGQGYYGYTF
TRBJ1-4	TRBD1	TRBV28	NA	TGTGCCAGCACTCTAGACAGGGTTGGCGAAAAACTGTTTTTT	CASTLDRVGEKLFF
TRBJ2-5	NA	TRBV29-1	NA	TGCAGCGTTGACTCCTCCGGGGAGACCCAGTACTTC	CSVDSSGETQYF
TRBJ2-2	TRBD1	TRBV28	NA	TGTGCCAGCAGTCCACAGGGGGCTTTGGACACCGGGGAGCTGTTTTTT	CASSPQGALDTGELFF
TRBJ1-4	TRBD1	TRBV7-6	NA	TGTGCCAGCAGCTTAACAGGGGGCACTAATGAAAAACTGTTTTTT	CASSLTGGTNEKLFF
TRBJ2-2	NA	TRBV29-1	once	TGCAGCGTTGAATCAGGGCCTAGGAGCACCGGGGAGCTGTTTTTT	CSVESGPRSTGELFF
TRBJ1-3	NA	TRBV6-5	NA	TGTGCCAGCTTGGCCAGTCAATCTGGAAACACCATATATTTT	CASLASQSGNTIYF
TRBJ1-5	TRBD1	TRBV5-1	NA	TGCGCCAGCAGCTCCGACAGGGATCAGCCCCAGCATTTT	CASSSDRDQPQHF
TRBJ1-2	TRBD1	TRBV6-5	NA	TGTGCCAGCAGTTCAACGACAGGGACCTATGGCTACACCTTC	CASSSTTGTYGYTF
TRBJ1-4	TRBD1	TRBV2	NA	TGTGCCAGCAGGGGGACAGGGACAGAGCTGTTTTTT	CASRGTGTELFF
TRBJ1-3	NA	TRBV5-8	NA	TGTGCCAGCAGCTTGAGCAAGATCCTATCAGGAAACACCATATATTTT	CASSLSKILSGNTIYF
TRBJ2-1	TRBD2	TRBV4-3	NA	TGCGCCAGCAGCCAAGATCTAGCGGACTTCTACAATGAGCAGTTCTTC	CASSQDLADFYNEQFF
TRBJ1-3	TRBD1	TRBV28	NA	TGTGCCAGCAGTGCCCGGGACAGGGGAAACACCATATATTTT	CASSARDRGNTIYF
TRBJ1-1	TRBD1	TRBV19	NA	TGTGCCAGTAGTATTGACCCACGGACAGGGGCTGAAGCTTTCTTT	CASSIDPRTGAEAFF
TRBJ2-7	TRBD2	TRBV11-2	NA	TGTGCCAGCAGCTTAACTAGCGGGAGCTCCTACGAGCAGTACTTC	CASSLTSGSSYEQYF
TRBJ2-3	TRBD2	TRBV7-2	few	TGTGCCAGCAGCTTTCTGAGCGGGGGGAGAGCAGATACGCAGTATTTT	CASSFLSGGRADTQYF
TRBJ1-2	NA	TRBV30	NA	TGTGCCTGGGATGGACGGGGGGAATATGGCTACACCTTC	CAWDGRGEYGYTF
TRBJ2-7	NA	TRBV7-9	NA	TGTGCCAGCAGCTTAGGGAGGGATTCCTACGAGCAGTACTTC	CASSLGRDSYEQYF
TRBJ1-3	NA	TRBV4-3	few	TGCGCCAGCAGCCAAGATCAAGTAGCGAGCTCTGGAAACACCATATATTTT	CASSQDQVASSGNTIYF
TRBJ1-2	NA	TRBV6-1	NA	TGTGCCAGCAGTGAATTCTTCGGGGGCTATGGCTACACCTTC	CASSEFFGGYGYTF
TRBJ2-1	TRBD2	TRBV28	NA	TGTGCCAGCAGTTTAGCGCTGCCGGGACTAGTCTCCTACAATGAGCAGTTCTTC	CASSLALPGLVSYNEQFF
TRBJ2-5	NA	TRBV6-1	NA	TGTGCCAGCAGTGAACCTAGGACAGTAAAACAAGAGACCCAGTACTTC	CASSEPRTVKQETQYF